The 23 T cell receptor beta chains in this list originate from one sample, sequenced in a study of T cells in Graves' hyperthyroidism and ophthalmopathy. The CDR3 regions of TCR beta were amplified from RNA transcripts. The study used the HTBI primer set for a first-round RT-PCR of the TCR CDR3. MiXCR, run by TCRdb on the multiplex PCR reads, gives a single entry per CDR3 protein. The profile shows about 270,000 distinct CDR3 sequences, over 20% of them singletons. Sequencing input: blood. The source of these receptors is a middle-aged woman with Graves' ophthalmopathy.

The table lists this clonotype with many counts. This may stem from a read error, because a much larger clone lies one nucleotide away. The chain employs TRBV27 and TRBJ2-5; D is ambiguous. Germline CDR1 is MNHEY and CDR2 is SMNVEV (reference sequence). This CDR3 contains 12 residues. CDR3 in amino acids: CASKAYQEAQYF. CDR3 DNA: TGTGCCAGCAAGGCATACCAAGAGGCCCAGTACTTC.

This clonotype was picked up many times. The V and J genes are TRBV6-2 or TRBV6-3 and TRBJ1-1; a possible D gene is TRBD1 (6 bases). Germline V gene data show CDR1 as MNHEY and CDR2 as SVGEGT. CDR3 size: 13 residues. Trimming left V 6 bases short and J 3 bases short, with 11 bases between. The CDR3 reads CASRPDSHTEAFF. In nucleotides, the CDR3 is TGTGCCAGCAGACCGGACAGCCACACTGAAGCTTTCTTT.

This clonotype has more than one count but fewer than ten. V is TRBV20-1 and J is TRBJ2-4; tentative D call: TRBD1 (6 bases). The V gene lost 1 base and the J gene lost 1 base, with 14 bases spanning the gap. This CDR3 has 16 residues. In germline, CDR1 is DFQATT, CDR2 SNEGSKA (reference sequence). This chain's CDR3 is CSARGQQGVAKNIQYF. The CDR3 nucleotides read TGCAGTGCTAGAGGCCAACAGGGAGTCGCCAAAAACATTCAGTACTTC.

This clonotype was counted many times. V usage is TRBV7-2 and J usage is TRBJ2-5, with D unresolved. V was clipped by 2 bases and J by 4 bases, with 8 bases between them. The germline gives CDR1 SGHTA, CDR2 FQGNSA. The CDR3 is 13 amino acids. CDR3 DNA: TGTGCCAGCAGCTTACACGGGCGAGAGACCCAGTACTTC. It codes for CASSLHGRETQYF.

This clonotype was detected many times. This sequence joins TRBV10-3 and TRBJ2-7; TRBD1 aligns across 7 bases. CDR1 and CDR2 from the germline V gene are ENHRY and SYGVKD. The ends lost 6 bases at V and 2 bases at J; junction bases unmatched: 4. The CDR3 contains 13 residues. In DNA form, the CDR3 reads TGTGCCATCAGGGGGGACAGCCCCTACGAGCAGTACTTC. It codes for CAIRGDSPYEQYF.

This clonotype was seen at least ten times. The chain uses TRBV4-1 and TRBJ1-2; D unclear. CDR1 MGHRA and CDR2 YSYEKL come from the germline V gene. Trimming stripped 0 bases from V and 2 bases from J, with 13 bases between. CDR3 length: 16 residues. The CDR3 loop reads CASSQDPGNPNYGYTF. CDR3 bases: TGCGCCAGCAGCCAAGATCCGGGGAACCCCAACTATGGCTACACCTTC.

A few counts support this clonotype. The V and J genes are TRBV5-1 and TRBJ2-7; D is possibly TRBD1 (5 bases). The length of the CDR3 is 15 residues. Trimming left V 1 base short and J 9 bases short, with 20 bases between. In germline, CDR1 is SGHRS, CDR2 YFSETQ. In nucleotides, the CDR3 is TGCGCCAGCAGCTTGACTGACAGAATATACGATGGGCAGTACTTC. Its protein product is CASSLTDRIYDGQYF.

In its sample, this clonotype was seen many times. The CDR3 region has the DNA TGCGCCAGCAGCTTGGACAGGGTCTACTCTGGAAACACCATATATTTT. This gives the protein CASSLDRVYSGNTIYF. The chain recombines TRBV5-1 with TRBJ1-3; D possibly corresponds to TRBD1 (6 bases). V lost 0 bases and J lost 0, with 10 bases in between. In germline, CDR1 is SGHRS, CDR2 YFSETQ. This CDR3 region has 16 residues. Looking up the rest from reference TRBV5-1 and TRBJ1-3 gives the full variable domain: KAGVTQTPRYLIKTRGQQVTLSCSPISGHRSVSWYQQTPGQGLQFLFEYFSETQRNKGNFPGRFSGRQFSNSRSEMNVSTLELGDSALYLCASSLDRVYSGNTIYFGEGSWLTVV.

The chain joins TRBV7-8 to TRBJ2-7; 9 bases agree with TRBD1. The CDR3 extends over 16 amino acids. V was clipped by 3 bases and J by 3 bases; unmatched bases: 9. In germline, CDR1 is SGHVS, CDR2 FQNEAQ. The CDR3: CASSLGIRTGDYEQYF. DNA for the CDR3: TGTGCCAGCAGCTTGGGTATAAGGACAGGGGACTACGAGCAGTACTTC.

This clonotype has a handful of counts. V is TRBV12-3 or TRBV12-4 and J is TRBJ1-5; D is unresolved. Trimming took 3 bases from V and 4 from J, leaving 7 bases between them. The length of the CDR3 is 13 residues. The CDR3, as DNA: TGTGCCAGCAGTTTCCAGCAGAATCAGCCCCAGCATTTT. It specifies CASSFQQNQPQHF.

The sample holds many counts of this clonotype. The V and J genes are TRBV10-3 and TRBJ2-6; 10 bases are shared with TRBD2. CDR3 length equals 18 residues. Germline CDR1 ENHRY, CDR2 SYGVKD. Trimming took 2 bases from V and 1 from J; bases not matched to a gene: 5. CDR3 DNA sequence: TGTGCCATCAGTGAGGAACTAGCGGGGTTGTCTGGGGCCAACGTCCTGACTTTC. Residues: CAISEELAGLSGANVLTF.

The CDR3 nucleotides are TGCAGTGCTAGAGCACTATCTAGCGCCTCCTACGAGCAGTACTTC. Its protein product is CSARALSSASYEQYF. The chain has TRBV20-1 and TRBJ2-7, with D maybe TRBD2 (6 bases). The V and J ends lost 1 base and 0 bases respectively, with 13 bases between them. The germline gives CDR1 DFQATT, CDR2 SNEGSKA (reference sequence). CDR3 length: 15 amino acids.

This clonotype was picked up many times. V and J are TRBV10-3 and TRBJ2-7; maybe TRBD2 (6 bases). Germline CDR1 reads ENHRY; CDR2 reads SYGVKD. Trimming cost V 5 bases and J 3 bases, with 17 bases left between them. This CDR3 comprises 15 residues. CDR3 nucleotide sequence: TGTGCCATCAGTAGTTTCCGGGAGCCGCTCTACGAGCAGTACTTC. Translated: CAISSFREPLYEQYF.

The V gene is TRBV29-1, the J gene TRBJ2-7; D gene unclear. The V end lost 8 bases, the J end lost 3 bases, and 17 bases lay between the germline ends. Germline lookup yields CDR1 SQVTM and CDR2 ANQGSEA. The CDR3 length is 13 residues. The DNA of the CDR3 is TGCAGCTACTGTGGTACCGACCGCTACGAGCAGTACTTC. It codes for CSYCGTDRYEQYF.

This clonotype has only a few counts. Possible read error: a much larger clone is one base away. J is TRBJ1-6 and V is TRBV24-1; no reliable D call. This CDR3 has 17 residues. CDR1 is KGHDR and CDR2 is SFDVKD in the germline V gene. In DNA, the CDR3 is TGTTCCACCAGTGAGAACAAGGAGGCCGAAGGTAATTCACCCCTCCACTTT. It codes for CSTSENKEAEGNSPLHF.

This chain connects TRBV6-1 to TRBJ1-1; D is uncertain. With 2 bases removed from V and 4 bases from J, the gap between germline ends came to 14 bases. Per germline, CDR1 MNHNS and CDR2 SASEGT. The CDR3 sequence is 15 residues long. CDR3 region: CASSEPSRAPTEAFF. In nucleotides, the CDR3 is TGTGCCAGCAGTGAACCTTCGAGGGCCCCCACTGAAGCTTTCTTT.

This clonotype came up many times. The chain is built from TRBV3-1 and TRBJ2-5; tentative D call: TRBD2 (6 bases). V was trimmed by 4 bases and J by 5 bases, leaving 20 bases between them. The CDR3 is 16 amino acids. CDR1 and CDR2 from the germline V gene are LGHDT and YNNKEL (reference sequence). The CDR3 DNA sequence: TGTGCCAGCAGCCCCCGGTCGGGACTTCAGGCGGAGACCCAGTACTTC. Its translation is CASSPRSGLQAETQYF.

This clonotype was seen repeatedly, ten times or more. The V call is TRBV12-3 or TRBV12-4, the J call TRBJ2-7; TRBD1 agrees at 8 bases. The ends lost 3 bases at V and 2 bases at J; junction bases unmatched: 6. This CDR3 comprises 15 residues. The CDR3 region is CASSLRQGAPYEQYF. The CDR3 DNA sequence: TGTGCCAGCAGTTTGAGGCAGGGGGCTCCCTACGAGCAGTACTTC.

This clonotype was observed many times. The chain has TRBV5-1 and TRBJ2-7; D is uncertain. V lost 4 bases and J lost 0, with 14 bases in between. Germline loops: CDR1 SGHRS, CDR2 YFSETQ. The CDR3 totals 15 residues. The CDR3 reads CASSQGPNLSYEQYF. CDR3 in DNA: TGCGCCAGCAGCCAAGGACCGAACCTCTCCTACGAGCAGTACTTC.

This clonotype has a count of ten or more. The genes are TRBV7-2 and TRBJ2-2; D remains unclear. V was trimmed by 4 bases and J by 4 bases, leaving 13 bases between them. Germline V CDR1 and CDR2: SGHTA, FQGNSA. This CDR3 contains 15 residues. The CDR3 loop is CASSSTLAVTGELFF. For the CDR3, the DNA is TGTGCCAGCAGCTCAACCCTGGCCGTCACCGGGGAGCTGTTTTTT.

This clonotype was picked up many times. The chain recombines TRBV5-1 with TRBJ2-2; a weak D match, TRBD2 (6 bases). There are 14 residues in the CDR3. CDR1 and CDR2 from the germline V gene are SGHRS and YFSETQ. Trimming cost V 5 bases and J 5 bases, with 13 bases left between them. In nucleotides, the CDR3 is TGCGCCAGCAGGACCGGGACTCAGACCGGGGAGCTGTTTTTT. Amino acid sequence: CASRTGTQTGELFF.

At least ten counts were recorded for this clonotype. V usage is TRBV5-8 and J usage is TRBJ2-7; D perhaps matches TRBD1 (7 bases). V was pared by 4 bases and J by 3 bases, with 14 bases between. Per the germline V gene, CDR1 is SGHTS and CDR2 is YDEGEE. The CDR3 contains 14 residues. CDR3 sequence: CASSPRDSFYEQYF. CDR3 DNA: TGTGCCAGCAGCCCGCGGGACAGCTTCTACGAGCAGTACTTC.

This clonotype was found many times. J is TRBJ1-3 and V is TRBV28, with D maybe TRBD1 (5 bases). Germline lookup yields CDR1 MDHEN and CDR2 SYDVKM. The CDR3 has 15 residues. Trimming cost V 5 bases and J 0 bases, with 11 bases left between them. CDR3 in DNA: TGTGCCAGCAGTCCGCCGGGACCCTCTGGAAACACCATATATTTT. Its translation: CASSPPGPSGNTIYF.